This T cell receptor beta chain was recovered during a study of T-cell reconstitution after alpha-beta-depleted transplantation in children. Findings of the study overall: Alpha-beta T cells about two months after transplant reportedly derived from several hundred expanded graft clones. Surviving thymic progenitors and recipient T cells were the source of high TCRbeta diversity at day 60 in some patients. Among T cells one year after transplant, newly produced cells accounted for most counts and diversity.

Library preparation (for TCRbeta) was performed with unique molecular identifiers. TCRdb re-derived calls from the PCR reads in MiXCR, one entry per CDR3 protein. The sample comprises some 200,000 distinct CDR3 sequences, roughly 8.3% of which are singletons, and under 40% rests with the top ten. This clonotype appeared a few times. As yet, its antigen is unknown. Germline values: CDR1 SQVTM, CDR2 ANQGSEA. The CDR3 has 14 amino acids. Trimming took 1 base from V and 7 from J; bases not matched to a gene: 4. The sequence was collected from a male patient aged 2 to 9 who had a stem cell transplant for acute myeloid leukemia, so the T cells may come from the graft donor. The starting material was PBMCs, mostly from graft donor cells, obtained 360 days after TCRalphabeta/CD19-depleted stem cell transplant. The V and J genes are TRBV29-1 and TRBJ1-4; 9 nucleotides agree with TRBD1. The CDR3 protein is CSVEGTGAGEKLFF. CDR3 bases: TGCAGCGTTGAAGGGACAGGGGCGGGTGAAAAACTGTTTTTT.